The rows below give T cell receptor beta chains drawn from one sample of a study of CD8+ T cells in alopecia areata. Method: immunoSEQ multiplex PCR; TCRdb's copy keeps in-frame clones and lacks some. In the table there are roughly 180,000 clones, roughly 53% of which are singletons. The sample was CD8+ T cells sorted from blood, taken at week 24, from a patient treated with tofacitinib. The receptors shown here come from a human donor with alopecia areata. Each CDR3 is given without its conserved first and last residue. Fields, in order: V gene, D gene, CDR3 protein. The D gene is left open where the match is weak.

v_call: TRBV19; d_call: TRBD1; cdr3_aa: ASSPGQGYT
v_call: TRBV30; d_call: NA; cdr3_aa: AWSGGDEVFATEAF
v_call: TRBV25-1; d_call: NA; cdr3_aa: ASIHRNEAF
v_call: TRBV29-1; d_call: TRBD1; cdr3_aa: SSSTGTGELF
v_call: TRBV9; d_call: NA; cdr3_aa: ASSVGVYTEAF
v_call: TRBV7-8; d_call: NA; cdr3_aa: ASSLPNQPQH
v_call: TRBV27; d_call: TRBD1; cdr3_aa: ASSPRQGGKQPQH
v_call: TRBV19; d_call: NA; cdr3_aa: ASSQKGTNEKLF
v_call: TRBV30; d_call: NA; cdr3_aa: AWSLSGDGYT
v_call: TRBV14; d_call: TRBD1; cdr3_aa: ASSPLGQGAKNIQY
v_call: TRBV10-3; d_call: TRBD1; cdr3_aa: AISDPYRQGPNTEAF
v_call: TRBV4-3; d_call: TRBD2; cdr3_aa: ASSQDMLAGGGDTQY
v_call: TRBV7-2; d_call: NA; cdr3_aa: ASSLDPGSVGGYT
v_call: TRBV4-3; d_call: NA; cdr3_aa: ASSQVRGTEAF
v_call: TRBV5-5; d_call: NA; cdr3_aa: ASSLASSYEQY
v_call: TRBV27; d_call: TRBD1; cdr3_aa: ASSPRQGVYEQY
v_call: TRBV30; d_call: NA; cdr3_aa: ASLAGEGYGYT
v_call: TRBV7-8; d_call: NA; cdr3_aa: ASSPTSNEQF
v_call: TRBV2; d_call: NA; cdr3_aa: ASSLTVGSELYNEQF
v_call: TRBV4-3; d_call: NA; cdr3_aa: ASSPGGHSYNEQF
v_call: TRBV11-2; d_call: NA; cdr3_aa: ASSHGTDYGYT
v_call: TRBV4-3; d_call: NA; cdr3_aa: ASSQDRGTPYEQY
v_call: TRBV4-3; d_call: TRBD1; cdr3_aa: ASSVGQGVSYEQY
v_call: TRBV13; d_call: TRBD2; cdr3_aa: ASSKGAGVNYEQY